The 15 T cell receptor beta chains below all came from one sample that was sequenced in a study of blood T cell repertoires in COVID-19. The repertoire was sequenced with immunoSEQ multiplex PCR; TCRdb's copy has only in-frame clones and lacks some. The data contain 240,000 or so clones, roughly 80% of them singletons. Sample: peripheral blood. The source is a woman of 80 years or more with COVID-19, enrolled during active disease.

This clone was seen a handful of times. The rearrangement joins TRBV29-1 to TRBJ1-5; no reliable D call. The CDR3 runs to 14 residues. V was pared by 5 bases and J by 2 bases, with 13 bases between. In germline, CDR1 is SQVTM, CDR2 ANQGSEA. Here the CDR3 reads CSVSEEGGNQPQHF. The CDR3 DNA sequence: TGCAGCGTTTCCGAGGAGGGTGGCAATCAGCCCCAGCATTTT.

Here the CDR3 reads CASSPRRESNYGYTF. The DNA for the CDR3 is TGTGCCAGCAGTCCCCGGCGGGAGTCTAACTATGGCTACACCTTC. This chain joins TRBV6-6 and TRBJ1-2; D unclear. CDR3 length: 15 amino acids. Per the germline V gene, CDR1 is MNHNY and CDR2 is SVGAGI (reference sequence). Trimming took 5 bases from V and 0 from J, leaving 13 bases between them.

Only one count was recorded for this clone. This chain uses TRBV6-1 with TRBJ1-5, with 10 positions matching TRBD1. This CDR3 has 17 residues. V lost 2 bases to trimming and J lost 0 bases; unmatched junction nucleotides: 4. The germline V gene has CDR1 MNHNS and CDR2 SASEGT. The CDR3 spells CASSEKDRGYSNQPQHF. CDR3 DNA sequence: TGTGCCAGCAGTGAAAAGGACAGGGGGTATAGCAATCAGCCCCAGCATTTT.

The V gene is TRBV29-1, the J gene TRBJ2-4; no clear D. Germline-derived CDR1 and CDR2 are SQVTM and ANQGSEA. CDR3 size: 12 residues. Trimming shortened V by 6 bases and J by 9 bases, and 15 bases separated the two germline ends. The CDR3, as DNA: TGCAGCGTCCAGCAGTCTCGAGGCATTCAGTACTTC. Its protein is CSVQQSRGIQYF.

In nucleotides, the CDR3 is TGTGCCAGCAGTGACTCCAGGGCAGATACGCAGTATTTT. It translates to CASSDSRADTQYF. The rearrangement uses TRBV2 and TRBJ2-3; D might be TRBD1 (5 bases). V gave up 3 bases and J gave up 4 bases, with 8 bases separating them. Germline-derived CDR1 and CDR2 are SNHLY and FYNNEI. The CDR3 runs to 13 residues.

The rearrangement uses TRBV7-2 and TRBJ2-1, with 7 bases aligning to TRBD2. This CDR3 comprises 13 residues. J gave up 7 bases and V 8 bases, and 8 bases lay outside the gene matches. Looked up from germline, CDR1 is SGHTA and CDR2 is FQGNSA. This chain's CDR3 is CASCPAGGNEQFF. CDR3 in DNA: TGTGCCAGCTGCCCTGCCGGGGGGAATGAGCAGTTCTTC.

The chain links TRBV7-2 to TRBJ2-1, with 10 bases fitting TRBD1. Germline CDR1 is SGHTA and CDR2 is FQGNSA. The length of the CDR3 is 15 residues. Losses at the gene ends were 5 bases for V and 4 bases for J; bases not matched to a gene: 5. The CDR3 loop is CASSQDRGLYNEQFF. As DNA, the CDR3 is TGTGCCAGCAGCCAAGACAGGGGGCTATACAATGAGCAGTTCTTC.

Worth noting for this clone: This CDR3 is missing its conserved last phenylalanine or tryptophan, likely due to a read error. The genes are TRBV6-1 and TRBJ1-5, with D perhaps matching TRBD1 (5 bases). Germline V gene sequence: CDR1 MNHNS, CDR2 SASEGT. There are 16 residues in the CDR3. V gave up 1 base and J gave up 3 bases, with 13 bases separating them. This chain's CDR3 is CASSEGGGEVNQPQHS. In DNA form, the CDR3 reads TGTGCCAGCAGTGAAGGTGGGGGGGAGGTCAATCAGCCCCAGCATTCT.

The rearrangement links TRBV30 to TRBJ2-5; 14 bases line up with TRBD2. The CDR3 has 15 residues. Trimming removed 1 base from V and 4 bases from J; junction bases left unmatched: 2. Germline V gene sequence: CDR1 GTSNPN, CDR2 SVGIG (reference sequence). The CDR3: CAWSATSGRGETQYF. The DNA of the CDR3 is TGTGCCTGGAGTGCGACTAGCGGGAGGGGAGAGACCCAGTACTTC.

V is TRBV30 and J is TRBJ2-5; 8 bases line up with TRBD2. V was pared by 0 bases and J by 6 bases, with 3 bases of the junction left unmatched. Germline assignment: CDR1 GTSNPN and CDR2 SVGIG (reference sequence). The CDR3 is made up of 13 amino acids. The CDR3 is CAWSVSGMKTQYF. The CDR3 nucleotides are TGTGCCTGGAGTGTTAGCGGGATGAAGACCCAGTACTTC.

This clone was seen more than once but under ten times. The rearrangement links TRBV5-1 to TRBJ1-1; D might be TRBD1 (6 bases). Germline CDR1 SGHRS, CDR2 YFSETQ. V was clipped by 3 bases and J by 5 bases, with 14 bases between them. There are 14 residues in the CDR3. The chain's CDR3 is CASSYRHGQTEAFF. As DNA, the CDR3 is TGCGCCAGCAGCTATCGCCACGGACAGACTGAAGCTTTCTTT.

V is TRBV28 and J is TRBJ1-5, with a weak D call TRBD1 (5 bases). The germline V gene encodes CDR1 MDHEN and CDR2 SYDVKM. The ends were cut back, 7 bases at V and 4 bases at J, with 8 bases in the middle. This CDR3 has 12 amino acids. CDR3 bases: TGTGCCAGCATACAGGCGAATCAGCCCCAGCATTTT. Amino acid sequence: CASIQANQPQHF.

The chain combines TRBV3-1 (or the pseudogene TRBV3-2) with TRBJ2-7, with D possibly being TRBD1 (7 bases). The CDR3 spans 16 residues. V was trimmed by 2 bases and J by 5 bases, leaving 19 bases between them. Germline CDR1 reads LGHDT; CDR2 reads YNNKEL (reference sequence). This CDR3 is CASSQRQGSGPHEQYF. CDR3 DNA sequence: TGTGCCAGCAGCCAAAGACAGGGCAGCGGGCCCCACGAGCAGTACTTC.

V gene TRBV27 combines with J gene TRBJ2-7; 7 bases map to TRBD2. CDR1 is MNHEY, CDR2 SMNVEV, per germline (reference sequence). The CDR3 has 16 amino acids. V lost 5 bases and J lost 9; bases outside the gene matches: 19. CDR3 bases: TGTGCCAGCAGTCTCTCCTTGTCCGGGGGGATACGTGGGCAGTACTTC. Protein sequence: CASSLSLSGGIRGQYF.

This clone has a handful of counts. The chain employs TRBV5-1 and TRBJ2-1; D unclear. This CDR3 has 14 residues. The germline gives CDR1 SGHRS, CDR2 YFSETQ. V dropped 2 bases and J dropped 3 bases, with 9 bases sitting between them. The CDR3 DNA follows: TGCGCCAGCAGCTTTGGGTCAGGCTACAATGAGCAGTTCTTC. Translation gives CASSFGSGYNEQFF.